A selection of T cell receptor beta chains follows, all from one sample in a study of response to subunit inactivated influenza vaccine. TCRdb processed the RT-PCR reads anew with MiXCR; each CDR3 protein has one entry. Here the sample spans 550,000 to 600,000 distinct CDR3 sequences, about 11% being singletons. This specimen consisted of PBMCs from blood, obtained on the day of vaccination. These receptors were collected from a man between 50 and 59 years old who received an inactivated influenza vaccine. CDR3s include the opening cysteine and the closing phenylalanine or tryptophan. D genes are given only for firm matches. Clone sizes are given selectively: once, few, many, or a class where the clone is expanded.

v_gene,abundance,j_gene,d_gene,len,CDR3aa,CDR3nt
TRBV30,.,TRBJ2-3,.,13,CAWFSTSTDTQYF,TGTGCCTGGTTTTCTACTAGCACAGATACGCAGTATTTT
TRBV12-3/TRBV12-4,.,TRBJ2-7,.,15,CASSKPWAGAGEQYF,TGTGCCAGCTCTAAGCCGTGGGCGGGGGCGGGGGAGCAGTACTTC
TRBV4-1,.,TRBJ1-5,.,14,CASSQVRVNQPQHF,TGCGCCAGCAGCCAAGTGAGGGTAAATCAGCCCCAGCATTTT
TRBV25-1,many,TRBJ2-1,.,12,CASSVTEDEQFF,TGTGCCAGCAGCGTCACAGAAGATGAGCAGTTCTTC
TRBV11-1,.,TRBJ2-1,TRBD2,18,CASSPGTSGRAFIDEQFF,TGTGCCAGCAGCCCTGGGACTAGCGGGAGGGCCTTTATAGATGAGCAGTTCTTC
TRBV5-1,.,TRBJ2-7,.,14,CASSLSRTSYEQYF,TGCGCCAGCAGCTTGTCGCGGACCTCCTACGAGCAGTACTTC
TRBV10-3,few,TRBJ2-5,.,13,CAISDSLTGTQYF,TGTGCCATCAGCGACAGTTTAACTGGGACCCAGTACTTC
TRBV20-1,many,TRBJ2-3,TRBD2,14,CSAELRTSLDTQYF,TGCAGTGCCGAACTGCGGACTAGCCTAGATACGCAGTATTTT
TRBV7-8,few,TRBJ2-4,TRBD1,14,CASSFQGEGAIQYF,TGTGCCAGCAGCTTCCAGGGTGAGGGGGCAATTCAGTACTTC
TRBV28,many,TRBJ1-3,.,13,CASSPRAGNTIYF,TGTGCCAGCAGCCCCAGGGCTGGAAACACCATATATTTT
TRBV4-3,few,TRBJ1-4,.,17,CASSQYEYRSTNEKLFF,TGCGCCAGCAGCCAATACGAGTACCGATCAACTAATGAAAAACTGTTTTTT
TRBV20-1,many,TRBJ2-7,TRBD1,14,CSANGQGFSYEQYF,TGCAGTGCAAATGGACAGGGGTTCTCCTACGAGCAGTACTTC
TRBV4-2,few,TRBJ1-5,.,14,CASSQALGNQPQHF,TGTGCCAGCAGCCAAGCCTTAGGCAATCAGCCCCAGCATTTT
TRBV5-1,few,TRBJ2-7,TRBD1,14,CASSLVRTGDEQYF,TGCGCCAGCAGCTTGGTCCGGACAGGGGACGAGCAGTACTTC
TRBV14,.,TRBJ2-7,.,15,CASSQGPRGSYEQYF,TGTGCCAGCAGCCAAGGACCCAGGGGCTCCTACGAGCAGTACTTC
TRBV20-1,.,TRBJ1-1,.,12,CSVDSVGPEAFF,TGCAGTGTCGACAGTGTTGGGCCTGAAGCTTTCTTT
TRBV7-9,many,TRBJ2-7,.,16,CASSLGTPTLSYEQYF,TGTGCCAGCAGCTTGGGGACCCCGACTCTCTCCTACGAGCAGTACTTC
TRBV7-3,many,TRBJ2-1,TRBD2,18,CASSLTGTSGNALYEQFF,TGTGCCAGCAGCTTAACCGGTACTAGCGGGAACGCCTTATATGAGCAGTTCTTC
TRBV10-3,.,TRBJ2-7,.,13,CAISWTASYEQYF,TGTGCCATCAGCTGGACAGCCTCCTACGAGCAGTACTTC